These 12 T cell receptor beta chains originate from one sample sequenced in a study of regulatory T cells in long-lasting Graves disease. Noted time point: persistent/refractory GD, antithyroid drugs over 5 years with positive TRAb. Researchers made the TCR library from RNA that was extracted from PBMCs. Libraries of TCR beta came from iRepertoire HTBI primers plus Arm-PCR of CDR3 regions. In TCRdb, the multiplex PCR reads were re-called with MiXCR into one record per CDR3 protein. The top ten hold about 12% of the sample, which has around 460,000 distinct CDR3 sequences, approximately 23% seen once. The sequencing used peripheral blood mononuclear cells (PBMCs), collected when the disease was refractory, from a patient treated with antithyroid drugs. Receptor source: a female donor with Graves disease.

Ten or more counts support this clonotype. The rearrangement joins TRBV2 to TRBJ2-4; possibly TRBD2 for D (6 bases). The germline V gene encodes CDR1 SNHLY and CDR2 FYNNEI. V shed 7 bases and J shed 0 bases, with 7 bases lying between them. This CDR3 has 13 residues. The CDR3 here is CASIAAAKNIQYF. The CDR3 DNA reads TGTGCCAGCATAGCGGCAGCCAAAAACATTCAGTACTTC.

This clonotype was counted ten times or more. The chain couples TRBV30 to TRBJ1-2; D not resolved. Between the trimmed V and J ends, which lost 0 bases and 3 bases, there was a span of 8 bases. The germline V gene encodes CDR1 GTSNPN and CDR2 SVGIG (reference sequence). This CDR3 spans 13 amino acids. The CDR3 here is CAWSVLQDYGYTF. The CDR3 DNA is TGTGCCTGGAGTGTACTGCAAGACTATGGCTACACCTTC.

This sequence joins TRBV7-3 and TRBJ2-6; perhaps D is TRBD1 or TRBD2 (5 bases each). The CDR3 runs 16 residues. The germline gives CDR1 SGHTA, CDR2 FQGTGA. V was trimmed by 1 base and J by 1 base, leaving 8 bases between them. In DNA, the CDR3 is TGTGCCAGCAGCTTAATTGGGGGATCTGGGGCCAACGTCCTGACTTTC. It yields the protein CASSLIGGSGANVLTF.

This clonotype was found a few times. The CDR3 reads CASSQTTWKNSPLHF. The CDR3 region has the DNA TGTGCCAGCAGCCAAACCACGTGGAAGAATTCACCCCTCCACTTT. The chain joins TRBV14 to TRBJ1-6, with D unresolved. V dropped 2 bases and J dropped 7 bases, with 12 bases sitting between them. In germline, CDR1 is SGHDN, CDR2 FVKESK. This CDR3 has 15 residues. The full variable domain, with the rest looked up from reference TRBV14 and TRBJ1-6, is EAGVTQFPSHSVIEKGQTVTLRCDPISGHDNLYWYRRVMGKEIKFLLHFVKESKQDESGMPNNRFLAERTGGTYSTLKVQPAELEDSGVYFCASSQTTWKNSPLHFGNGTRLTVT.

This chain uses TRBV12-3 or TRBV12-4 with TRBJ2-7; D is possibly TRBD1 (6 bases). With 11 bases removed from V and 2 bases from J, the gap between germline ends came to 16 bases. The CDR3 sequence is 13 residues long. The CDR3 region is CASQQGSPYEQYF. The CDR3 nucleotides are TGTGCCTCTCAACAGGGTAGTCCCTACGAGCAGTACTTC.

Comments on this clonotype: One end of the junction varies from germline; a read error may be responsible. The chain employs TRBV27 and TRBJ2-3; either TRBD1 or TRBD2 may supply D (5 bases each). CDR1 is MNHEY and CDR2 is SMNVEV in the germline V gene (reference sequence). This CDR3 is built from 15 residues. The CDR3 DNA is TGTGCCAGCAGTTTAGTTGGGGGAATAACAGATGCGCAGTATTTT. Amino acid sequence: CASSLVGGITDAQYF.

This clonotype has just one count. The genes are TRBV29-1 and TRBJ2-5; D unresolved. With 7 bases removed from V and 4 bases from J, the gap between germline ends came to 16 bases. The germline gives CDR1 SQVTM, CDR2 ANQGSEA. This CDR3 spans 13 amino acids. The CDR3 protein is CSADWATGETQYF. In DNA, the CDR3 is TGCAGCGCTGATTGGGCTACGGGAGAGACCCAGTACTTC.

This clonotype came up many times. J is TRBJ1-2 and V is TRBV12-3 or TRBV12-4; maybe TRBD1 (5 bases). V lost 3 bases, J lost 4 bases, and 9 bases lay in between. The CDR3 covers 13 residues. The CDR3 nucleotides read TGTGCCAGCAGTTTCAAGGGGATCTATGGCTACACCTTC. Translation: CASSFKGIYGYTF.

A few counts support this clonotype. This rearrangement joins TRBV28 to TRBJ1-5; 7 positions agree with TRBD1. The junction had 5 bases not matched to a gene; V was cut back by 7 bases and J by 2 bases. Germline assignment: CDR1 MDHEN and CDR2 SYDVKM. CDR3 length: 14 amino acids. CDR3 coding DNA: TGTGCCAGCAAACCTCAGGGGGGCAATCAGCCCCAGCATTTT. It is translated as CASKPQGGNQPQHF. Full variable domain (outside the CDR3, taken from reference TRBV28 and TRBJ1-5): DVKVTQSSRYLVKRTGEKVFLECVQDMDHENMFWYRQDPGLGLRLIYFSYDVKMKEKGDIPEGYSVSREKKERFSLILESASTNQTSMYLCASKPQGGNQPQHFGDGTRLSIL.

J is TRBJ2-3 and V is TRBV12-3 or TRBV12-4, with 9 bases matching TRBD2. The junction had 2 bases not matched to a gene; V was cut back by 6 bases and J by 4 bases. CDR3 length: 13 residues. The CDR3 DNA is TGTGCCAGCAGGGGACTAGCCGCAGATACGCAGTATTTT. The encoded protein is CASRGLAADTQYF.

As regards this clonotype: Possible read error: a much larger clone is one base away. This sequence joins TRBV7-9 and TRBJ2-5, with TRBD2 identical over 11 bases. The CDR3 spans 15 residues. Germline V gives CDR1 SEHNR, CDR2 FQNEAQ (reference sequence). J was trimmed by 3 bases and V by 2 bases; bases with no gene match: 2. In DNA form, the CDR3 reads TGTGCCAGCAGCTTACGGGGACTAGCGGAAGAGACCCAGTACTTC. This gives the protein CASSLRGLAEETQYF.

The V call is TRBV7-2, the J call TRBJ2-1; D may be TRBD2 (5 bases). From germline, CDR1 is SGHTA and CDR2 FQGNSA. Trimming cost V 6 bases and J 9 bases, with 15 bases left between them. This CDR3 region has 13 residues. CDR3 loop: CASRGSSAGEQFF. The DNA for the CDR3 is TGTGCCAGCAGAGGGTCGTCGGCGGGTGAGCAGTTCTTC.